The 2 T cell receptor beta chains given below trace back to one sample, sequenced in a study of blood T cell repertoires in COVID-19. Here immunoSEQ multiplex PCR was the method, and the copy in TCRdb shows in-frame clones only, minus some. Here the sample spans over 35,000 clones, roughly 89% being singletons. Specimen: peripheral blood. The receptors originated from a man aged 35 to 55 with COVID-19, enrolled during active disease.

The V and J genes are TRBV14 and TRBJ2-7; the D gene is possibly TRBD1 (6 bases). The CDR3 has 13 residues. Trimming pared 8 bases from V and 3 bases from J, leaving 14 bases between. Germline CDR1 and CDR2: SGHDN and FVKESK. The CDR3 nucleotides read TGTGCCAGCTCTGTCACAGGGAGCTACGAGCAGTACTTC. Translation gives CASSVTGSYEQYF.

This rearrangement joins TRBV7-9 to TRBJ2-7, with 7 bases matching TRBD2. The germline gives CDR1 SEHNR, CDR2 FQNEAQ (reference sequence). This CDR3 is built from 12 residues. V was pared by 4 bases and J by 6 bases, with 3 bases of the junction left unmatched. In DNA, the CDR3 is TGTGCCAGCAGCTCAGCTAGCGGCGAGCAGTACTTC. Amino acid sequence: CASSSASGEQYF.